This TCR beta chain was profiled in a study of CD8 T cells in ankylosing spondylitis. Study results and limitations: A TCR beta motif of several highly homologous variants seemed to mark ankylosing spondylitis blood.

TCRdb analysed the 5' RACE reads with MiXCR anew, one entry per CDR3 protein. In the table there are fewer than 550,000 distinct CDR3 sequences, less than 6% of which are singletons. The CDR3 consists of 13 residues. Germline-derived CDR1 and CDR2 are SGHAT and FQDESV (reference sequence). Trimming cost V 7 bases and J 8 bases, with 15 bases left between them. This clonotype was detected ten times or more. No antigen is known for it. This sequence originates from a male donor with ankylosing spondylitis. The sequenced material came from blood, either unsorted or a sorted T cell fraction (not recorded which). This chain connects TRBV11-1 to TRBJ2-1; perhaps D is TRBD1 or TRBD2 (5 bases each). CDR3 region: CASTRDRLDEQFF. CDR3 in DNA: TGTGCCAGCACCCGGGACCGCTTGGATGAGCAGTTCTTC.